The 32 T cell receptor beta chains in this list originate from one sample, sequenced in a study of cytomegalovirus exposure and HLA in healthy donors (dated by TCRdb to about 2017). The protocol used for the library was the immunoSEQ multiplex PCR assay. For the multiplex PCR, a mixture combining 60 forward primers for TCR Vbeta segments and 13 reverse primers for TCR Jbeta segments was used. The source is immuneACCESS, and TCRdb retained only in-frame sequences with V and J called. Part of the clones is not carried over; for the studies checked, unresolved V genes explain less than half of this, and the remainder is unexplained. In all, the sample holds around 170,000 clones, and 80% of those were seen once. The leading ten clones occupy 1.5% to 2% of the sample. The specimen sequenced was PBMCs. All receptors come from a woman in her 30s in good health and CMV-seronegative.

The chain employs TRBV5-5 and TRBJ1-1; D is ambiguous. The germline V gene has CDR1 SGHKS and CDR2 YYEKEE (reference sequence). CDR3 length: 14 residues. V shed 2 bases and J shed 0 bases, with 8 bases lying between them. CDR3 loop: CASSFAQMNTEAFF. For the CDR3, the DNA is TGTGCCAGCAGCTTTGCACAGATGAACACTGAAGCTTTCTTT.

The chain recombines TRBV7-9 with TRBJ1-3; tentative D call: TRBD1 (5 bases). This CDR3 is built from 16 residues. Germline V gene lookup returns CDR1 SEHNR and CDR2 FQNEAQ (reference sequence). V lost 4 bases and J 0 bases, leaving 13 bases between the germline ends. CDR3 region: CASSYRQLSSGNTIYF. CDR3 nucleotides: TGTGCCAGCAGCTACAGACAGTTGAGCTCTGGAAACACCATATATTTT.

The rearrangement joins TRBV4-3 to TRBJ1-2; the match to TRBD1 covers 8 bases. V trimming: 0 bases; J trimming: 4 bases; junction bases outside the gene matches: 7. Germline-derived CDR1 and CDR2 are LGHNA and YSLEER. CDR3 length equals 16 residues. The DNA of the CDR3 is TGCGCCAGCAGCCAAGATTCGACAGGGGCTGGCTATGGCTACACCTTC. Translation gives CASSQDSTGAGYGYTF.

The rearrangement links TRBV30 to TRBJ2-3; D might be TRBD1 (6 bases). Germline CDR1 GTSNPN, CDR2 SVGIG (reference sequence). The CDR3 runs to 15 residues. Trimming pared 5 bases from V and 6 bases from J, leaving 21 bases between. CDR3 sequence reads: CAWGRQGLNSDTQYF. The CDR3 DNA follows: TGTGCCTGGGGTAGGCAGGGGTTAAATTCGGATACGCAGTATTTT.

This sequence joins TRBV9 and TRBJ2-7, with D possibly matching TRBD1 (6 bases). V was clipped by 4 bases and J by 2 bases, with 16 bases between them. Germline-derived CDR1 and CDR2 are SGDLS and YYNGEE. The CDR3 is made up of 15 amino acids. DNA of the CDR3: TGTGCCAGCAGCCGACAGGACGGAAAGACCTACGAGCAGTACTTC. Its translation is CASSRQDGKTYEQYF.

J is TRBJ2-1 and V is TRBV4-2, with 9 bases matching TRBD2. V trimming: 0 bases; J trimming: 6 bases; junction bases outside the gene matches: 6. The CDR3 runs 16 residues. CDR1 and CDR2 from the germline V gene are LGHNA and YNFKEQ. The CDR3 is CASSQDGAGGRNEQFF. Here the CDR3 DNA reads TGTGCCAGCAGCCAAGATGGAGCGGGGGGTCGCAATGAGCAGTTCTTC.

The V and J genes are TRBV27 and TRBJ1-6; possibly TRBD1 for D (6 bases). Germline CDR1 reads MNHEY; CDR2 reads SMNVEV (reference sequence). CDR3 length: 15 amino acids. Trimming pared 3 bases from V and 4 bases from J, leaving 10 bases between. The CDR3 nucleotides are TGTGCCAGCAGTTTGATCCAGGGGTATAATTCACCCCTCCACTTT. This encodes CASSLIQGYNSPLHF.

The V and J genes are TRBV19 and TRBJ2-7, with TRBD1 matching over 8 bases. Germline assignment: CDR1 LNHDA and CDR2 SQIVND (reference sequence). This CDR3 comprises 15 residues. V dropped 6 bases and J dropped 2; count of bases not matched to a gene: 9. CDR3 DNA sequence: TGTGCCAGTAGGCCCCAGGGGGCGCGCACCTACGAGCAGTACTTC. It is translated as CASRPQGARTYEQYF.

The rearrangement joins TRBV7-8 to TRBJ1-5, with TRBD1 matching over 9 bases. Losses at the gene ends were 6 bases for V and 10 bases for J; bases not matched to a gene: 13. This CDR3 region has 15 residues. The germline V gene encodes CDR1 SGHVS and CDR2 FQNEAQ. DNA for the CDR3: TGTGCCAGCAGTCTTAACGACAGGGGGGCCGGCCCCCAGCATTTT. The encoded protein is CASSLNDRGAGPQHF.

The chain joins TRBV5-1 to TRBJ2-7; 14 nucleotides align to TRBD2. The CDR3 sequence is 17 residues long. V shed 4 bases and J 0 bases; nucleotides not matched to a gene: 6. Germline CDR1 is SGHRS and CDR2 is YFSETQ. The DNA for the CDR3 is TGCGCCAGCAGCCGGACTAGCGGGGGGTCGAGCTCCTACGAGCAGTACTTC. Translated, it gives CASSRTSGGSSSYEQYF.

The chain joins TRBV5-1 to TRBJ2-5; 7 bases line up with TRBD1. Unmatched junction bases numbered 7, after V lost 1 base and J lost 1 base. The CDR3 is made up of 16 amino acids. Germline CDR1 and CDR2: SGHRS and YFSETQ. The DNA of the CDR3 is TGCGCCAGCAGCTTGACAGGGGACCTTATCCAAGAGACCCAGTACTTC. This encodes CASSLTGDLIQETQYF.

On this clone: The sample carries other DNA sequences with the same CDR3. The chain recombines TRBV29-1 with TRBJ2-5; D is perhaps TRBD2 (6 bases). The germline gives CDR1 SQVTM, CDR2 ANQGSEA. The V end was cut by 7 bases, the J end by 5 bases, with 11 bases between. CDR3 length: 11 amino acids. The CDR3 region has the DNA TGCAGCGCCCCCCGGGGGGAGACCCAGTACTTC. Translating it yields CSAPRGETQYF.

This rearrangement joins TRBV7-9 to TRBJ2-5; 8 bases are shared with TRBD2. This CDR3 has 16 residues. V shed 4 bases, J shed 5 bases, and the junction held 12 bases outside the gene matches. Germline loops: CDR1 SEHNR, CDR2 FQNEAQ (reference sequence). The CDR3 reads CASSSTGLAGGETQYF. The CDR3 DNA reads TGTGCCAGCAGCTCCACGGGGCTAGCGGGCGGGGAGACCCAGTACTTC.

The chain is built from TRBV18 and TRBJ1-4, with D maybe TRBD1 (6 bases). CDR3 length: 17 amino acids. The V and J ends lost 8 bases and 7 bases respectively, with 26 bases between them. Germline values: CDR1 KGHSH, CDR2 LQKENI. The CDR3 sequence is CASAITISRGFGEKLFF. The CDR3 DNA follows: TGTGCCAGCGCGATCACCATTTCCAGGGGCTTTGGTGAAAAACTGTTTTTT.

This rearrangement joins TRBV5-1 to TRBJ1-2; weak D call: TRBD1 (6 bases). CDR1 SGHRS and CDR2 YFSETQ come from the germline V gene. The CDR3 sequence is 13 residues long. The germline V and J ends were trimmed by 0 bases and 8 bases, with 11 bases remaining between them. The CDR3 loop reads CASSLDAGGGYTF. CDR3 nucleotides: TGCGCCAGCAGCTTGGATGCGGGGGGCGGCTACACCTTC.

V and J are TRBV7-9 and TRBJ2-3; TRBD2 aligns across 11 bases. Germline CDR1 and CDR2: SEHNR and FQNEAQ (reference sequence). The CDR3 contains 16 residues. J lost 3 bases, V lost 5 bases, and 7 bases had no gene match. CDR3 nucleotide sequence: TGTGCCAGCAGCCTACAACTAGCGGGGGCGACAGATACGCAGTATTTT. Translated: CASSLQLAGATDTQYF. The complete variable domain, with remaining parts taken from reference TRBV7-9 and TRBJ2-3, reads DTGVSQNPRHKITKRGQNVTFRCDPISEHNRLYWYRQTLGQGPEFLTYFQNEAQLEKSRLLSDRFSAERPKGSFSTLEIQRTEQGDSAMYLCASSLQLAGATDTQYFGPGTRLTVL.

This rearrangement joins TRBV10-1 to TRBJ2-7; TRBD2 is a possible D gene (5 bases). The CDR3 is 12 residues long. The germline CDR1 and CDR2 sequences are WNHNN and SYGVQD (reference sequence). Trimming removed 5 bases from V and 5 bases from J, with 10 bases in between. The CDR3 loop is CASSPTSHEQYF. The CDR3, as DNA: TGCGCCAGCAGTCCCACTAGTCACGAGCAGTACTTC.

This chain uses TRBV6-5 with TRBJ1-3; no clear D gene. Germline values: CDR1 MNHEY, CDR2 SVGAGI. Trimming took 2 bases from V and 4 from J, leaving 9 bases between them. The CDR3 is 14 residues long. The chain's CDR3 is CASSYRSRGNTIYF. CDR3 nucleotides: TGTGCCAGCAGTTACCGATCGAGGGGAAACACCATATATTTT.

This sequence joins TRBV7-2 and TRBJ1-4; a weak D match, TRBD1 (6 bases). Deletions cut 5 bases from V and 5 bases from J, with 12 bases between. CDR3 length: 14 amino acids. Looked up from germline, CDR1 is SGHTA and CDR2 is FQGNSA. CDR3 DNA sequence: TGTGCCAGCAGCCATACAGGGTTGAATGAAAAACTGTTTTTT. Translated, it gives CASSHTGLNEKLFF.

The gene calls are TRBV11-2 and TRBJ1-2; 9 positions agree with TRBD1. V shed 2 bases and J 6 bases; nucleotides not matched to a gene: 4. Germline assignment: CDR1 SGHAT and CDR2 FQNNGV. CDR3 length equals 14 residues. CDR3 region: CASSLPGTGNGYTF. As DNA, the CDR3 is TGTGCCAGCAGCTTACCCGGGACAGGGAATGGCTACACCTTC.

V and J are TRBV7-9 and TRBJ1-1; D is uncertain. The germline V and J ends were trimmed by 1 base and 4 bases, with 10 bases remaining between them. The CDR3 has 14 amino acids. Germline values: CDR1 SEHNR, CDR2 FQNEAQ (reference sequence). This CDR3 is CASSLGVPSTEAFF. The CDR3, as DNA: TGTGCCAGCAGCTTAGGCGTCCCGTCCACTGAAGCTTTCTTT.

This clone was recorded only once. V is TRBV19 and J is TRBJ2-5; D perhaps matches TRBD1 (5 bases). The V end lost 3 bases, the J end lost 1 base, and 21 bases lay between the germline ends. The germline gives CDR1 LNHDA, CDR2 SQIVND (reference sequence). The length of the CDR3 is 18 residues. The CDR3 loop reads CASSIGLSGNAFQETQYF. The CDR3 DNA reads TGTGCCAGTAGTATCGGTCTTTCAGGGAACGCTTTCCAAGAGACCCAGTACTTC.

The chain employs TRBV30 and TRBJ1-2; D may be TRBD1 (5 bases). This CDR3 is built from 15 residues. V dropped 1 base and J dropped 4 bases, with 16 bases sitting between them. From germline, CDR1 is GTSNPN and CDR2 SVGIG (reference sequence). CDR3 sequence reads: CAWSGTGGGIYGYTF. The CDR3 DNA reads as TGTGCCTGGAGTGGGACCGGGGGTGGGATCTATGGCTACACCTTC.

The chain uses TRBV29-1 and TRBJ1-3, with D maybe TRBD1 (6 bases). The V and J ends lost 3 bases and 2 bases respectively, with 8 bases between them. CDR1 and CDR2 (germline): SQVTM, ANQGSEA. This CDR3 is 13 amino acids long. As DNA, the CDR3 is TGCAGCGTTGATGACAGGACTGGAAACACCATATATTTT. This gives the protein CSVDDRTGNTIYF.

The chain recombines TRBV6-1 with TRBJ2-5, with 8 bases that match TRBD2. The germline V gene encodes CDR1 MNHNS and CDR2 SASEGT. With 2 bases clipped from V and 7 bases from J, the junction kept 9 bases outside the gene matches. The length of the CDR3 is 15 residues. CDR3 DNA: TGTGCCAGCAGTGAACGCGGGGGGCTCCTAGGGACCCAGTACTTC. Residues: CASSERGGLLGTQYF.

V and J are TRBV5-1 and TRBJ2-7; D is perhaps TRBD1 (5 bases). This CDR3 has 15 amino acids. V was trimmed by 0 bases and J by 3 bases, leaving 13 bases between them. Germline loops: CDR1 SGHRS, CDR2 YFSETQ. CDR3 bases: TGCGCCAGCAGCTTGGACCCGGCAGGGAACTACGAGCAGTACTTC. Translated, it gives CASSLDPAGNYEQYF.

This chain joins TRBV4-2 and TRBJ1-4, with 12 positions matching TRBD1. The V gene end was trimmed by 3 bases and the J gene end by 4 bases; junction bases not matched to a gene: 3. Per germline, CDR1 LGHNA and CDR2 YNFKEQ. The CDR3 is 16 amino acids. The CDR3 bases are TGTGCCAGCAGCCAGGGACAGGGGGCAGGTAATGAAAAACTGTTTTTT. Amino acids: CASSQGQGAGNEKLFF.

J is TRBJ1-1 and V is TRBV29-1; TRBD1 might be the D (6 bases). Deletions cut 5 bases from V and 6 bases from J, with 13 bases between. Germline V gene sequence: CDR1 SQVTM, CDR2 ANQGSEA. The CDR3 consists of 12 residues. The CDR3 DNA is TGCAGCGTTCATCAGGGGCTATCTGAAGCTTTCTTT. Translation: CSVHQGLSEAFF.

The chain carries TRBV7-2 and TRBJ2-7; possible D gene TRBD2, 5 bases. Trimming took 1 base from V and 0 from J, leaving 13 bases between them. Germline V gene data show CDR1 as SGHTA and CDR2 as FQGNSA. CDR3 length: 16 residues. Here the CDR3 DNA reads TGTGCCAGCAGCTTAGATCCAGGACTGCGCTCCTACGAGCAGTACTTC. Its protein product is CASSLDPGLRSYEQYF.

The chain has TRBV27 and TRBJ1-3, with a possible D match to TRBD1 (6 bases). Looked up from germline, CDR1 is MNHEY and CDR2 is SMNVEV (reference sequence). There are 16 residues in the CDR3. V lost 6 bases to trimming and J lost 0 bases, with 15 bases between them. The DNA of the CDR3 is TGTGCCAGCAGCTCTGTAGGGGGGGGCTCTGGAAACACCATATATTTT. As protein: CASSSVGGGSGNTIYF.

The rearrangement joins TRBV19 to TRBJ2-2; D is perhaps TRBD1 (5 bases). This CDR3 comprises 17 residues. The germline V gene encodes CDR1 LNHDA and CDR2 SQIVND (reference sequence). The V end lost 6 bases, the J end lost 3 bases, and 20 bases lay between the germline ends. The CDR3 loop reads CASRAPLGLGDTGELFF. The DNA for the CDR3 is TGTGCCAGTAGGGCCCCTCTCGGGTTAGGGGACACCGGGGAGCTGTTTTTT.

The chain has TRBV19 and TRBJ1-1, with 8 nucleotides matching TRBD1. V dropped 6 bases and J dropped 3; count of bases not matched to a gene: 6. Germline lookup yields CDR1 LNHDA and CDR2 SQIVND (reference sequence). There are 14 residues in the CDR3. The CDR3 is CASRDRVRDTEAFF. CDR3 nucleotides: TGTGCCAGTAGGGACAGGGTTCGGGACACTGAAGCTTTCTTT.